The clone carrying this TCR beta chain was counted ten times or more. The sample belongs to a study of T cells after posttransplantation cyclophosphamide. This CDR3 contains 15 residues. Germline-derived CDR1 and CDR2 are SGHTA and FQGNSA. V lost 6 bases, J lost 5 bases, and 17 bases lay in between. The table came from immunoSEQ multiplex PCR; TCRdb's copy has only in-frame clones and leaves some out. Listed for the sample are about 38,000 clones, none seen a single time. The rearrangement links TRBV7-2 to TRBJ2-1; tentative D call: TRBD2 (7 bases). This TCR was recovered from a man in his thirties or forties in good health and a related stem cell transplant donor. Sequenced: PBMCs. The CDR3 loop is CASSRSRGAHNEQFF. CDR3 DNA: TGTGCCAGCAGTCGGTCACGGGGGGCCCACAATGAGCAGTTCTTC.